The rows below give T cell receptor beta chains drawn from one sample of a study of beta chain features in type 1 diabetes. Produced via immunoSEQ multiplex PCR; TCRdb's table is partial and in-frame only. The sample includes roughly 150,000 clones, approximately 9.1% of them seen just once. The sequenced sample was central memory CD4+ T cells from blood. Receptors were obtained from a young woman with type 1 diabetes. The CDR3 runs from the conserved cysteine through the conserved F or W. The D gene is left open where the match is weak. The size of a clone is reported for some rows only, either as once, few or many, or as a class for expanded clones.

d_call	v_call	j_call	clone_size	cdr3_nt	cdr3_aa
TRBD1	TRBV6-6	TRBJ1-1	.	TGTGCCAGCAGTCCCGGGACAGGGGGCACTGAAGCTTTCTTT	CASSPGTGGTEAFF
.	TRBV5-1	TRBJ1-1	few	TGCGCCAGCAGCTCCGCGGGGTCGGGTACTGAAGCTTTCTTT	CASSSAGSGTEAFF
.	TRBV7-3	TRBJ2-3	few	TGTGCCAGCAGCCTCGACAGTGGTACGCAGTATTTT	CASSLDSGTQYF
.	TRBV7-9	TRBJ1-1	.	TGTGCCAGCAGCTCACTCGGGGAAGCTTTCTTT	CASSSLGEAFF
TRBD1	TRBV5-4	TRBJ2-1	few	TGTGCCAGCAGTCTCACAGGGGACTCCTACAATGAGCAGTTCTTC	CASSLTGDSYNEQFF
.	TRBV2	TRBJ2-7	.	TGTGCCAGCAGCCAAGATTACGGGGGAGCCAGCTCCTACGAGCAGTACTTC	CASSQDYGGASSYEQYF
.	TRBV2	TRBJ2-2	few	TGTGCCAGCAGTCGAGACACCGGGGAGCTGTTTTTT	CASSRDTGELFF
.	TRBV7-6	TRBJ1-3	few	TGTGCCAGCAGCTTAGCGCGCAACTCTGGAAACACCATATATTTT	CASSLARNSGNTIYF
.	TRBV28	TRBJ1-4	few	TGTGCCAGCAGTTTCGGGGGGGTTCGGACGAAACTGTTTTTT	CASSFGGVRTKLFF
TRBD2	TRBV28	TRBJ2-7	.	TGTGCCAGCAGTTTATCCGGGAGGGACTACGAGCAGTACTTC	CASSLSGRDYEQYF
TRBD2	TRBV5-4	TRBJ2-3	.	TGTGCCAGCAGCTCCCCAGCGGGAGGCAGTACAGATACGCAGTATTTT	CASSSPAGGSTDTQYF
.	TRBV5-1	TRBJ2-3	few	TGCGCCAGCAGTACAGGTGCCACAGATACGCAGTATTTT	CASSTGATDTQYF
TRBD1	TRBV5-6	TRBJ2-4	few	TGTGCCAGCAGCGGGACAGTTCGTCGAGACATTCAGTACTTC	CASSGTVRRDIQYF
.	TRBV29-1	TRBJ1-5	.	TGCAGCGTTCGTGAACAGTACAATCAGCCCCAGCATTTT	CSVREQYNQPQHF
TRBD2	TRBV11-3	TRBJ2-1	.	TGTGCCAGCAGCGTCCTAGCGGGAGCCTACAATGAGCAGTTCTTC	CASSVLAGAYNEQFF